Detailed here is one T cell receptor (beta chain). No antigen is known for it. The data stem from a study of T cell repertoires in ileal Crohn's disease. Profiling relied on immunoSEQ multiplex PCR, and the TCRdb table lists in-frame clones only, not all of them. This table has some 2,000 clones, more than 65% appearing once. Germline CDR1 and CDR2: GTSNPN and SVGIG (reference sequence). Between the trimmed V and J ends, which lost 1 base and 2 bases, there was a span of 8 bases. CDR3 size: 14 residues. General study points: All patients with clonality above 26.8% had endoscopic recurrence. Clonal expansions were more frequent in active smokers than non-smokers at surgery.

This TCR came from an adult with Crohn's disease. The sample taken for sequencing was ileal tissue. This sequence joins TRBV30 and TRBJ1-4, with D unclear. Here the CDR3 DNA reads TGTGCCTGGAGTGCAGGTGCGACTAATGAAAAACTGTTTTTT. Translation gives CAWSAGATNEKLFF.